This TCR beta chain is drawn from a study of regulatory T cells in long-lasting Graves disease. Study overall: Graves' patients (newly diagnosed) had been on antithyroid drugs under 3 months.

The CDR3 runs to 16 residues. Germline V gives CDR1 MNHEY, CDR2 SVGAGI. The V and J ends lost 4 bases and 8 bases, in that order; junction bases with no gene match: 10. Building the TCR beta libraries relied on iRepertoire HTBI primers, and CDR3 regions underwent Arm-PCR. TCRdb recomputed calls from the multiplex PCR reads with MiXCR, one row per CDR3 protein. Of around 460,000 distinct CDR3 sequences in the sample, approximately 14% are singletons; the top ten hold more than 15%. This clonotype was seen repeatedly, ten times or more. Noted time point: newly diagnosed GD, antithyroid drugs for less than 3 months. PBMC RNA was the source of the TCR library. The same sample was also studied in work on T cells in Graves' hyperthyroidism and ophthalmopathy. That paper states: Criteria for exclusion of patients were uncontrolled infection, other autoimmune disease, pregnancy or lactation. RT-PCR in the first round (using the HTBI primer set) targeted the TCR CDR3.

This specimen consisted of peripheral blood mononuclear cells (PBMCs), obtained at new diagnosis, from a patient treated with antithyroid drugs. This receptor was taken from a woman aged 45-65 years with Graves disease. This sequence joins TRBV6-5 and TRBJ1-4; 10 bases agree with TRBD1. CDR3 DNA: TGTGCCAGCAGTTTCCGCTTCGACAGGGGGCGAGAAAAACTGTTTTTT. Its translation is CASSFRFDRGREKLFF.